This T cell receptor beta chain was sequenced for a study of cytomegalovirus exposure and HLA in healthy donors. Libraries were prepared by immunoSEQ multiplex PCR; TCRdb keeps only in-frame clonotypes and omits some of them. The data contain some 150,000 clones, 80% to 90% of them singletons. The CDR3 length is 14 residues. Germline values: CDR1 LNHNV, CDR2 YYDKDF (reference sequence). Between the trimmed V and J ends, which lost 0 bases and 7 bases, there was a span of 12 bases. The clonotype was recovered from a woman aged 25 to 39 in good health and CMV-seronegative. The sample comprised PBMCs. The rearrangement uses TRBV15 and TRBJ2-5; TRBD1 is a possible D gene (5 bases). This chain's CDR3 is CATSRDSRARTQYF. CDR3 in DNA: TGTGCCACCAGCAGAGATAGCAGGGCAAGGACCCAGTACTTC.